The clone carrying this TCR beta chain was detected a few times. Its antigen remains unidentified. The data stem from a study of beta chain features in type 1 diabetes. Study-level information: All of the samples together had 107,917,701 sorted cells examined. General study points: Shortening that was moderate but significant affected the TCRB CDR3s of Type 1 diabetes patients in all four CD4+ subsets.

The authors took one heparinised blood draw, averaging roughly 120 mL, from each donor. Reverse transcription of all isolated RNA meant that expressed TCRB transcripts were sequenced. TCRdb's copy holds only in-frame clones and misses some; the assay was immunoSEQ multiplex PCR. The table has around 300,000 clones, approximately 15% seen once; the top ten hold roughly 6.7%. This receptor was identified in a man aged 25-45 years in good health. The sample taken for sequencing was central memory CD4+ T cells from blood.

The CDR3 sequence is CASSIGASLGADTQYF. The CDR3 DNA sequence: TGTGCCAGTAGTATCGGTGCTAGCCTAGGCGCAGATACGCAGTATTTT. The chain is built from TRBV19 and TRBJ2-3, with a tentative D call TRBD2 (5 bases). Germline V gene lookup returns CDR1 LNHDA and CDR2 SQIVND (reference sequence). V was clipped by 3 bases and J by 4 bases, with 17 bases between them. The CDR3 totals 16 residues.